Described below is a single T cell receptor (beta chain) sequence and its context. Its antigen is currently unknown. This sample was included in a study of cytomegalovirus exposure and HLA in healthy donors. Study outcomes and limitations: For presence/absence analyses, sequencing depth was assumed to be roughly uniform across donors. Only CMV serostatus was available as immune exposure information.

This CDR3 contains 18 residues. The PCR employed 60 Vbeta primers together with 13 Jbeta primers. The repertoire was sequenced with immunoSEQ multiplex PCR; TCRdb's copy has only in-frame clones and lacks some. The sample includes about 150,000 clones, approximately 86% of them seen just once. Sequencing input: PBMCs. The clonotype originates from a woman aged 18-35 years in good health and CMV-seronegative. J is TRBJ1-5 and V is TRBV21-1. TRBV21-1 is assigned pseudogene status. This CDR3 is CASSNGVLAGGGNQPQHF. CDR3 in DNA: TGTGCCAGCAGCAATGGGGTGCTTGCGGGGGGTGGCAATCAGCCCCAGCATTTT.